The T cell receptor (beta chain) described here comes from a study of T-cell reconstitution after alpha-beta-depleted transplantation in children. This clonotype turned up a few times. Its antigen remains unknown. Study results and caveats: At day 60, the high TCRbeta diversity found in some patients originated from recipient T cells and thymic progenitors that had survived. Counts and diversity of T cells one year after transplant came mostly from newly produced T cells.

The CDR3 has 16 residues. The germline CDR1 and CDR2 sequences are SGHRS and YFSETQ. V was cut by 0 bases and J by 4 bases, with 14 bases left in between. For TCRbeta, the library was prepared with unique molecular identifiers. TCRdb re-derived calls from the PCR reads in MiXCR, one entry per CDR3 protein. The repertoire includes more than 90,000 distinct CDR3 sequences, 10% of them detected once, and under 40% sits in the top ten. The chain employs TRBV5-1 and TRBJ2-1; D uncertain. Source: PBMCs, taken before TCRalphabeta/CD19-depleted stem cell transplant. The sequence was obtained from a boy aged 2 to 10 with acute lymphoblastic leukemia, due to receive a stem cell transplant. In DNA, the CDR3 is TGCGCCAGCAGCTTGGAGGCGGCACCGCCTTACAATGAGCAGTTCTTC. Translated: CASSLEAAPPYNEQFF.